The 18 T cell receptor beta chains listed next were all sequenced from one sample in a study of vaccination and CD4 T cells after COVID-19. Their cognate antigens are unknown. Once obtained from cultured CD4+ T cells, the DNA was sequenced using the Oncomine TCR Beta short-read assay. The genomic DNA was obtained from cultured CD4+ T cells by extraction with the QIAamp micro DNA kit. Each CDR3 protein gets one entry after TCRdb re-called the PCR reads with MiXCR. The table lists 9,500 to 13,000 distinct CDR3 sequences, around 30% of them singletons. Indicated treatment: approximately 11-day PBMC culture with coronavirus spike peptide pools or control peptides (ViraFEST assay). It was before the COVID-19 pandemic (2011-2018) that the unexposed donor's CD4+ T cells were collected. What was sequenced was CD4+ T cells from blood, cultured in vitro. Receptor source: a human donor in good health.

The V gene is TRBV28, the J gene TRBJ2-5, with unresolved D. CDR3 length: 13 residues. Germline CDR1 and CDR2: MDHEN and SYDVKM. V was trimmed by 5 bases and J by 2 bases, leaving 9 bases between them. The CDR3 reads CASSLGGQETQYF. The CDR3 nucleotides read TGTGCCAGCAGTCTTGGCGGACAAGAGACCCAGTACTTC. The variable domain in full, with the rest retrieved from reference TRBV28 and TRBJ2-5, is DVKVTQSSRYLVKRTGEKVFLECVQDMDHENMFWYRQDPGLGLRLIYFSYDVKMKEKGDIPEGYSVSREKKERFSLILESASTNQTSMYLCASSLGGQETQYFGPGTRLLVL.

The chain couples TRBV2 to TRBJ2-3; D may be TRBD2 (6 bases). The CDR3 loop spans 12 amino acids. Germline assignment: CDR1 SNHLY and CDR2 FYNNEI. The ends were cut back, 5 bases at V and 6 bases at J, with 9 bases in the middle. The DNA for the CDR3 is TGTGCCAGCAGTCGGCTAGCGGATACGCAGTATTTT. It translates to CASSRLADTQYF.

The chain has TRBV7-9 and TRBJ2-7, with 10 bases lining up with TRBD2. CDR3 length: 16 residues. The germline CDR1 and CDR2 sequences are SEHNR and FQNEAQ (reference sequence). The V gene end was trimmed by 1 base and the J gene end by 0 bases; junction bases not matched to a gene: 3. CDR3 region: CASSLDSGRLSYEQYF. Here the CDR3 DNA reads TGTGCCAGCAGCTTAGATAGCGGGAGGCTCTCCTACGAGCAGTACTTC. The variable domain in full, with the rest retrieved from reference TRBV7-9 and TRBJ2-7, is DTGVSQNPRHKITKRGQNVTFRCDPISEHNRLYWYRQTLGQGPEFLTYFQNEAQLEKSRLLSDRFSAERPKGSFSTLEIQRTEQGDSAMYLCASSLDSGRLSYEQYFGPGTRLTVT.

V and J are TRBV20-1 and TRBJ2-6, with D unresolved. Trimming stripped 3 bases from V and 1 base from J, with 16 bases between. Germline values: CDR1 DFQATT, CDR2 SNEGSKA (reference sequence). The CDR3 runs 17 residues. In DNA form, the CDR3 reads TGCAGTGCTAGCAAACAGAGCTCTTCTTCTGGGGCCAACGTCCTGACTTTC. Encoded protein: CSASKQSSSSGANVLTF.

This clonotype turned up a few times. V gene TRBV6-1 combines with J gene TRBJ2-7; D is ambiguous. The CDR3 has 13 amino acids. V was shortened by 7 bases and J by 1 base, with 11 bases between the two germline ends. Germline V gene sequence: CDR1 MNHNS, CDR2 SASEGT. The CDR3 DNA sequence: TGTGCCAGCAACCCTTCACGGTCCTACGAGCAGTACTTC. Protein sequence: CASNPSRSYEQYF.

The chain uses TRBV20-1 and TRBJ1-2; possible D gene TRBD1, 6 bases. Germline lookup yields CDR1 DFQATT and CDR2 SNEGSKA (reference sequence). The CDR3 has 13 amino acids. The ends were cut back, 0 bases at V and 5 bases at J, with 10 bases in the middle. The CDR3 sequence is CSARDYREYGYTF. The DNA for the CDR3 is TGCAGTGCTAGAGATTACAGGGAGTATGGCTACACCTTC.

The chain links TRBV6-1 to TRBJ2-5; 8 nucleotides align to TRBD2. This CDR3 comprises 14 residues. Trimming cost V 9 bases and J 4 bases; bases outside gene matches: 10. Germline CDR1 and CDR2: MNHNS and SASEGT. The chain's CDR3 is CASRVSGSGETQYF. The CDR3 bases are TGTGCCAGTAGGGTGAGCGGGAGCGGAGAGACCCAGTACTTC.

This clonotype was picked up a small number of times. This chain connects TRBV6-4 to TRBJ2-5; 9 nucleotides match TRBD2. Germline V gene data show CDR1 as MRHNA and CDR2 as SNTAGT. This CDR3 spans 13 amino acids. J was trimmed by 1 base and V by 10 bases; bases with no gene match: 4. The CDR3 here is CAIQAGGQETQYF. The CDR3 DNA reads as TGTGCCATCCAAGCGGGAGGCCAAGAGACCCAGTACTTC.

The chain is built from TRBV28 and TRBJ2-7, with 9 bases that match TRBD1. From germline, CDR1 is MDHEN and CDR2 SYDVKM. Germline trimming cut 5 bases from V and 6 bases from J; bases unmatched to any gene: 8. The CDR3 spans 14 residues. The CDR3: CASSPGDREREQYF. The CDR3 region has the DNA TGTGCCAGCAGTCCGGGGGACAGGGAACGCGAGCAGTACTTC. Drawing the rest from reference TRBV28 and TRBJ2-7, the complete variable domain is DVKVTQSSRYLVKRTGEKVFLECVQDMDHENMFWYRQDPGLGLRLIYFSYDVKMKEKGDIPEGYSVSREKKERFSLILESASTNQTSMYLCASSPGDREREQYFGPGTRLTVT.

The gene calls are TRBV12-3 or TRBV12-4 and TRBJ1-2, with 7 bases aligning to TRBD1. V shed 5 bases and J 8 bases; nucleotides not matched to a gene: 8. The CDR3 spans 13 residues. The CDR3 DNA follows: TGTGCCAGCAGTGGGGGTTGGACAGGCGGCTACACCTTC. It codes for CASSGGWTGGYTF.

The V gene is TRBV7-3, the J gene TRBJ2-2; 7 bases agree with TRBD2. The CDR3 length is 14 residues. Germline V gives CDR1 SGHTA, CDR2 FQGTGA. Trimming took 2 bases from V and 4 from J; bases not matched to a gene: 1. CDR3 sequence: CASSLLAATGELFF. In DNA form, the CDR3 reads TGTGCCAGCAGCTTACTAGCGGCCACCGGGGAGCTGTTTTTT.

The genes are TRBV7-2 and TRBJ2-7, with D perhaps TRBD2 (5 bases). The CDR3 sequence is 16 residues long. Trimming pared 0 bases from V and 6 bases from J, leaving 18 bases between. The germline V gene has CDR1 SGHTA and CDR2 FQGNSA. DNA of the CDR3: TGTGCCAGCAGCTTAGCGCTGAGGGTCGGTCGGTCCGAGCAGTACTTC. This codes for CASSLALRVGRSEQYF. The entire variable domain, with the rest obtained from reference TRBV7-2 and TRBJ2-7, is as follows: GAGVSQSPSNKVTEKGKDVELRCDPISGHTALYWYRQSLGQGLEFLIYFQGNSAPDKSGLPSDRFSAERTGGSVSTLTIQRTQQEDSAVYLCASSLALRVGRSEQYFGPGTRLTVT.

V gene TRBV2 combines with J gene TRBJ1-6; 7 bases agree with TRBD1. This CDR3 spans 13 amino acids. V shed 9 bases, J shed 5 bases, and the junction held 4 bases outside the gene matches. CDR1 is SNHLY, CDR2 FYNNEI, per germline. The CDR3 DNA sequence: TGTGCCAGGACAGGGTCGAATAATTCACCCCTCCACTTT. Encoded protein: CARTGSNNSPLHF.

This clonotype was observed a handful of times. The chain recombines TRBV7-9 with TRBJ2-1; the D is unclear. The CDR3 loop spans 14 amino acids. In germline, CDR1 is SEHNR, CDR2 FQNEAQ (reference sequence). Trimming pared 2 bases from V and 3 bases from J, leaving 8 bases between. The CDR3 is CASSLTSSYNEQFF. CDR3 nucleotide sequence: TGTGCCAGCAGCTTAACTTCGAGCTACAATGAGCAGTTCTTC. Complete variable domain (other parts from reference TRBV7-9 and TRBJ2-1): DTGVSQNPRHKITKRGQNVTFRCDPISEHNRLYWYRQTLGQGPEFLTYFQNEAQLEKSRLLSDRFSAERPKGSFSTLEIQRTEQGDSAMYLCASSLTSSYNEQFFGPGTRLTVL.

This clonotype has just a few counts. The genes are TRBV6-1 and TRBJ1-3; 10 nucleotides agree with TRBD1. CDR1 is MNHNS and CDR2 is SASEGT in the germline V gene. After removal of 1 base from V and 8 bases from J, the junction contained 11 bases not matched to a gene. The CDR3 runs to 17 residues. CDR3 sequence: CASSEVSGTGDGHTIYF. In nucleotides, the CDR3 is TGTGCCAGCAGTGAAGTCAGTGGGACAGGGGACGGTCACACCATATATTTT.

The sample holds a few counts of this clonotype. The chain joins TRBV6-5 to TRBJ2-6, with 7 bases aligning to TRBD2. Losses at the gene ends were 0 bases for V and 0 bases for J; bases not matched to a gene: 2. The CDR3 contains 17 residues. Germline assignment: CDR1 MNHEY and CDR2 SVGAGI. The CDR3 spells CASSYSRGNSGANVLTF. The CDR3 bases are TGTGCCAGCAGTTACTCGCGGGGGAACTCTGGGGCCAACGTCCTGACTTTC.

The V and J genes are TRBV5-1 and TRBJ2-5, with 14 bases matching TRBD2. The CDR3 contains 18 residues. Unmatched junction bases numbered 10, after V lost 4 bases and J lost 2 bases. Germline V lookup: CDR1 SGHRS, CDR2 YFSETQ. This CDR3 is CASSRGTSGSNPQETQYF. The DNA for the CDR3 is TGCGCCAGCAGCCGCGGGACTAGCGGGAGTAACCCTCAAGAGACCCAGTACTTC.

This clonotype came up a few times. This chain joins TRBV19 and TRBJ1-1; possible D gene TRBD1, 5 bases. The CDR3 spans 16 residues. CDR1 is LNHDA and CDR2 is SQIVND in the germline V gene (reference sequence). With 1 base removed from V and 1 base from J, the gap between germline ends came to 13 bases. DNA of the CDR3: TGTGCCAGTAGTATAGCCCAGACAGTACCGAACACTGAAGCTTTCTTT. Amino acid sequence: CASSIAQTVPNTEAFF.